The 14 T cell receptor beta chains below all came from one sample that was sequenced in a study of blood T cell repertoires in COVID-19. The data were produced by immunoSEQ multiplex PCR, yet TCRdb's version contains in-frame clones alone and is incomplete. The top ten hold 10% of the sample, which has some 400,000 clones, about 89% seen once. Sequencing input: peripheral blood. The receptors here all came from a woman aged 25 to 39 with COVID-19, enrolled during active disease.

A remark on this clone: The sample carries other DNA sequences with the same CDR3. CDR3 protein: CATSDSGGSSYNEQFF. The CDR3 nucleotides are TGTGCCACCAGTGATTCCGGGGGTAGCTCCTACAATGAGCAGTTCTTC. The chain has TRBV24-1 and TRBJ2-1; tentative D call: TRBD2 (6 bases). CDR3 length: 16 amino acids. With 2 bases removed from V and 0 bases from J, the gap between germline ends came to 10 bases. Germline values: CDR1 KGHDR, CDR2 SFDVKD.

This chain links TRBV5-1 with TRBJ1-1; D possibly corresponds to TRBD1 (6 bases). Trimming took 4 bases from V and 9 from J, leaving 22 bases between them. The CDR3 length is 15 residues. From germline, CDR1 is SGHRS and CDR2 YFSETQ. In DNA form, the CDR3 reads TGCGCCAGCAGCCCGGGCCTCGGACAGTTATATCAAGCTTTCTTT. Translated: CASSPGLGQLYQAFF.

The rearrangement joins TRBV5-6 to TRBJ2-1, with a tentative D call TRBD2 (5 bases). The ends were cut back, 2 bases at V and 6 bases at J, with 9 bases in the middle. From germline, CDR1 is SGHDT and CDR2 YYEEEE. This CDR3 comprises 13 residues. The CDR3 region is CASSLDYLNEQFF. As DNA, the CDR3 is TGTGCCAGCAGCTTAGACTATCTCAATGAGCAGTTCTTC.

The chain employs TRBV24-1 and TRBJ2-1; 15 bases agree with TRBD2. Trimming cost V 4 bases and J 0 bases; bases outside gene matches: 9. Per germline, CDR1 KGHDR and CDR2 SFDVKD. The CDR3 runs 20 residues. CDR3 loop: CATSEPGLAGGWDSYNEQFF. DNA for the CDR3: TGTGCCACCAGTGAACCCGGACTAGCGGGAGGGTGGGACTCCTACAATGAGCAGTTCTTC.

The V gene is TRBV6-5, the J gene TRBJ2-1; D is ambiguous. Trimming removed 0 bases at V and 6 bases at J, with 9 bases between. The germline V gene has CDR1 MNHEY and CDR2 SVGAGI. This CDR3 is 14 amino acids long. CDR3 in DNA: TGTGCCAGCAGTTACTCTTTGGGCAGCAATGAGCAGTTCTTC. It translates to CASSYSLGSNEQFF.

This sequence joins TRBV2 and TRBJ2-1; TRBD2 aligns across 13 bases. V lost 7 bases and J lost 8; bases outside the gene matches: 8. The CDR3 contains 15 residues. CDR1 is SNHLY and CDR2 is FYNNEI in the germline V gene. In nucleotides, the CDR3 is TGTGCCAGCAACGAACTAGCGGGAGGGCCATATGAGCAGTTCTTC. It specifies CASNELAGGPYEQFF.

V usage is TRBV5-1 and J usage is TRBJ2-7; TRBD2 agrees at 16 bases. The CDR3 is made up of 16 amino acids. With 4 bases clipped from V and 4 bases from J, the junction kept 5 bases outside the gene matches. Germline CDR1 SGHRS, CDR2 YFSETQ. Here the CDR3 DNA reads TGCGCCAGCAGCGCGGGACTAGCGGGAGGGCTTTACGAGCAGTACTTC. This gives the protein CASSAGLAGGLYEQYF.

V usage is TRBV3-1 (or the pseudogene TRBV3-2) and J usage is TRBJ2-3; 13 bases match TRBD2. Germline CDR1 and CDR2: LGHDT and YNNKEL (reference sequence). CDR3 size: 21 residues. The trim removed 0 bases at V and 0 bases at J, leaving 12 bases unmatched. CDR3 bases: TGTGCCAGCAGCCAAGAGAAGTCACTAGCGGGAGGGCGTTTTAGCACAGATACGCAGTATTTT. Its translation is CASSQEKSLAGGRFSTDTQYF.

The chain combines TRBV7-9 with TRBJ2-1; 8 positions match TRBD1. Germline assignment: CDR1 SEHNR and CDR2 FQNEAQ (reference sequence). The CDR3 runs 15 residues. Trimming at V came to 2 bases and at J to 9 bases, leaving 9 bases not matched to a gene. Here the CDR3 reads CASSLLVAGGGEQFF. CDR3 in DNA: TGTGCCAGCAGCTTACTTGTGGCAGGGGGCGGTGAGCAGTTCTTC.

V and J are TRBV28 and TRBJ2-7, with 11 bases aligning to TRBD2. V trimming: 7 bases; J trimming: 0 bases; junction bases outside the gene matches: 11. CDR3 size: 17 residues. Germline V gives CDR1 MDHEN, CDR2 SYDVKM. This chain's CDR3 is CASKGLAGGRSSYEQYF. The CDR3 coding sequence is TGTGCCAGCAAGGGGCTAGCGGGAGGAAGGAGCTCCTACGAGCAGTACTTC.

This clone was detected only once. This chain connects TRBV9 to TRBJ1-2; possible D gene TRBD1, 6 bases. V was shortened by 5 bases and J by 8 bases, with 16 bases between the two germline ends. Germline V gene lookup returns CDR1 SGDLS and CDR2 YYNGEE. The CDR3 runs 13 residues. The CDR3 is CASRATGTFGYTF. The CDR3 DNA follows: TGTGCCAGCAGGGCTACAGGGACCTTCGGCTACACCTTC.

The chain combines TRBV30 with TRBJ2-7; 12 bases fit TRBD2. The ends lost 6 bases at V and 6 bases at J; junction bases unmatched: 12. Germline V gene lookup returns CDR1 GTSNPN and CDR2 SVGIG (reference sequence). CDR3 length equals 15 residues. CDR3 nucleotides: TGTGCCTGCGGGGCCCCCACTAGCGGGAGGCCCGAGCAGTACTTC. Its protein is CACGAPTSGRPEQYF.

The rearrangement joins TRBV10-3 to TRBJ1-1; the match to TRBD1 covers 8 bases. The CDR3 sequence is 15 residues long. V lost 10 bases and J lost 4; bases outside the gene matches: 14. Germline lookup yields CDR1 ENHRY and CDR2 SYGVKD. The CDR3 here is CATRQDRAFGTEAFF. CDR3 coding DNA: TGTGCCACCAGACAGGACAGGGCGTTTGGCACTGAAGCTTTCTTT.

The chain recombines TRBV19 with TRBJ2-7; TRBD1 matches 7 bases. The CDR3 is 14 amino acids. CDR1 LNHDA and CDR2 SQIVND come from the germline V gene (reference sequence). J was trimmed by 6 bases and V by 8 bases; bases with no gene match: 13. DNA for the CDR3: TGTGCCAGTTCCCGACAGGGCCAAGGGGGCGAGCAGTACTTC. It translates to CASSRQGQGGEQYF.